Listed below are T cell receptor beta chains from one sample, sequenced in a study of cytomegalovirus exposure and HLA in healthy donors. Repertoires were generated with immunoSEQ multiplex PCR, while TCRdb's copy carries only in-frame clones and drops some. The table lists fewer than 200,000 clones, over 75% of them singletons. Sequenced: PBMCs. The receptors originated from a girl under three years old in good health and CMV-seronegative. The CDR3 runs from the conserved cysteine through the conserved F or W. The order of the fields is CDR3 DNA, CDR3 protein, D gene, clone size, J gene, V gene. A D gene is named only where the DNA matches it firmly. Rows give clone size only sometimes, using once, few, many, or a class for an expanded clone.

CDR3 DNA: TGTGCCTGGAGTGTCAGGGGTGGTAATCAGCCCCAGCATTTT
CDR3 protein: CAWSVRGGNQPQHF
D gene: NA
clone size: NA
J gene: TRBJ1-5
V gene: TRBV30

CDR3 DNA: TGTGCCAGCAGCCAAGAGGACAGGAGCAATCAGCCCCAGCATTTT
CDR3 protein: CASSQEDRSNQPQHF
D gene: TRBD1
clone size: NA
J gene: TRBJ1-5
V gene: TRBV4-2

CDR3 DNA: TGCGCCAGCAGCCAAATTCCGGCCAGGGGGAGGAGGGAGACCCAGTACTTC
CDR3 protein: CASSQIPARGRRETQYF
D gene: NA
clone size: NA
J gene: TRBJ2-5
V gene: TRBV4-1

CDR3 DNA: TGTGCCAGCAGCTCAACAATCAGTGAGCAGTTCTTC
CDR3 protein: CASSSTISEQFF
D gene: NA
clone size: NA
J gene: TRBJ2-1
V gene: TRBV11-2

CDR3 DNA: TGTGCCAGCAATAGGGGGCCGGGGTATCCCGGGGAGCTGTTTTTT
CDR3 protein: CASNRGPGYPGELFF
D gene: TRBD1
clone size: NA
J gene: TRBJ2-2
V gene: TRBV6-1

CDR3 DNA: TGTGCCAGCACCACGATCGACAGGGAGATGGTCCATGGAGGTAACTATGGCTACACCTTC
CDR3 protein: CASTTIDREMVHGGNYGYTF
D gene: NA
clone size: NA
J gene: TRBJ1-2
V gene: TRBV21-1

CDR3 DNA: TGCGCCAGCAGCCAAAAGGGGGCGGGCACTGAAGCTTTCTTT
CDR3 protein: CASSQKGAGTEAFF
D gene: TRBD1
clone size: few
J gene: TRBJ1-1
V gene: TRBV4-3

CDR3 DNA: TGTGCCAGCAAATTGGGCACCTTAGCTAACTATGGCTACACCTTC
CDR3 protein: CASKLGTLANYGYTF
D gene: NA
clone size: once
J gene: TRBJ1-2
V gene: TRBV6-1

CDR3 DNA: TGTGCCAGCAGCGGACAACTCTCTGGGGCCAACGTCCTGACTTTC
CDR3 protein: CASSGQLSGANVLTF
D gene: NA
clone size: NA
J gene: TRBJ2-6
V gene: TRBV11-2

CDR3 DNA: TGTGCCAGCAGCCAAGTTACGGGAGCCTCCTACGAGCAGTACTTC
CDR3 protein: CASSQVTGASYEQYF
D gene: NA
clone size: NA
J gene: TRBJ2-7
V gene: TRBV4-2

CDR3 DNA: TGTGCCAGCAGCTTCGGTTGGGCCCCAGATACGCAGTATTTT
CDR3 protein: CASSFGWAPDTQYF
D gene: NA
clone size: NA
J gene: TRBJ2-3
V gene: TRBV5-4

CDR3 DNA: TGTGCCAGCAGTGCGACGGGCACTGAAGCTTTCTTT
CDR3 protein: CASSATGTEAFF
D gene: NA
clone size: NA
J gene: TRBJ1-1
V gene: TRBV2

CDR3 DNA: TGTGCCAGCAGCCCGTACAAAGCGGGGTCGTGGGAGCAGTACTTC
CDR3 protein: CASSPYKAGSWEQYF
D gene: TRBD2
clone size: NA
J gene: TRBJ2-7
V gene: TRBV5-6

CDR3 DNA: TGTGCCAGCAGCTTAGTAGCGGGGGCATCAGATACGCAGTATTTT
CDR3 protein: CASSLVAGASDTQYF
D gene: TRBD2
clone size: NA
J gene: TRBJ2-3
V gene: TRBV11-2

CDR3 DNA: TGTGCCAGCAGCTGGCGACCCGACAGCTCCTACAATGAGCAGTTCTTC
CDR3 protein: CASSWRPDSSYNEQFF
D gene: NA
clone size: NA
J gene: TRBJ2-1
V gene: TRBV5-4

CDR3 DNA: TGCGCCAGCAGCTTGGGGGAGGGGAGGACTGAAGCTTTCTTT
CDR3 protein: CASSLGEGRTEAFF
D gene: NA
clone size: NA
J gene: TRBJ1-1
V gene: TRBV5-1

CDR3 DNA: TGTGCCAGCAGCCACGGTTACCAAGAGACCCAGTACTTC
CDR3 protein: CASSHGYQETQYF
D gene: NA
clone size: NA
J gene: TRBJ2-5
V gene: TRBV4-2

CDR3 DNA: TGCGCCAGCAGCCCCGGACTAGCGGGGGGTATCCCCAAAAACATTCAGTACTTC
CDR3 protein: CASSPGLAGGIPKNIQYF
D gene: TRBD2
clone size: NA
J gene: TRBJ2-4
V gene: TRBV4-1

CDR3 DNA: TGTGCCAGCAGCTTATCCCTAGAGACCCAGTACTTC
CDR3 protein: CASSLSLETQYF
D gene: NA
clone size: NA
J gene: TRBJ2-5
V gene: TRBV7-2

CDR3 DNA: TGTGCCAGCAGCTTTGAGCGGGGGGGCACAGATACGCAGTATTTT
CDR3 protein: CASSFERGGTDTQYF
D gene: TRBD2
clone size: NA
J gene: TRBJ2-3
V gene: TRBV7-9

CDR3 DNA: TGCAGCGTTACGGGACAGGGGTTGTCCGGGGAGCTGTTTTTT
CDR3 protein: CSVTGQGLSGELFF
D gene: TRBD1
clone size: NA
J gene: TRBJ2-2
V gene: TRBV29-1

CDR3 DNA: TGTGCCAGCAGCCAACGCAGGGTTAGCAATCAGCCCCAGCATTTT
CDR3 protein: CASSQRRVSNQPQHF
D gene: NA
clone size: NA
J gene: TRBJ1-5
V gene: TRBV6-5

CDR3 DNA: TGTGCCAGCAGCTTAGGAGGAGGAAGGCGGAGCTATGGCTACACCTTC
CDR3 protein: CASSLGGGRRSYGYTF
D gene: NA
clone size: NA
J gene: TRBJ1-2
V gene: TRBV7-8

CDR3 DNA: TGTGCCAGCAGCCCACCGACGGGTGCCTACGAGCAGTACTTC
CDR3 protein: CASSPPTGAYEQYF
D gene: NA
clone size: NA
J gene: TRBJ2-7
V gene: TRBV11-2

CDR3 DNA: TGTGCCAGCAGCCCCGGACTAGCGCGAATTACCTACGAGCAGTACTTC
CDR3 protein: CASSPGLARITYEQYF
D gene: TRBD2
clone size: NA
J gene: TRBJ2-7
V gene: TRBV7-6

CDR3 DNA: TGTGCCAGCAGCAAAGGAGGCCGGGACACCGGGGAGCTGTTTTTT
CDR3 protein: CASSKGGRDTGELFF
D gene: NA
clone size: NA
J gene: TRBJ2-2
V gene: TRBV21-1

CDR3 DNA: TGTGCCAGCAGTCCTCGGACTAGGGAGGAGGGTGAGCAGTTCTTC
CDR3 protein: CASSPRTREEGEQFF
D gene: TRBD2
clone size: NA
J gene: TRBJ2-1
V gene: TRBV28

CDR3 DNA: TGTGCCAGCAGCCAGATCGAGTCGGGGAACACAGATACGCAGTATTTT
CDR3 protein: CASSQIESGNTDTQYF
D gene: NA
clone size: NA
J gene: TRBJ2-3
V gene: TRBV7-6

CDR3 DNA: TGTGCCAGCAGTTACGTGCAGGGATACGAGCAGTACTTC
CDR3 protein: CASSYVQGYEQYF
D gene: NA
clone size: NA
J gene: TRBJ2-7
V gene: TRBV6-5

CDR3 DNA: TGCGCCAGCAGCGAAGGACTAGCGAGCTCCTACAATGAGCAGTTCTTC
CDR3 protein: CASSEGLASSYNEQFF
D gene: TRBD2
clone size: NA
J gene: TRBJ2-1
V gene: TRBV4-1

CDR3 DNA: TGTGCCAGCAGTTCTAGCGGGGGGGCCGGTGAGCAGTTCTTC
CDR3 protein: CASSSSGGAGEQFF
D gene: TRBD2
clone size: NA
J gene: TRBJ2-1
V gene: TRBV28

CDR3 DNA: TGTGCCAGTAGTATAAGCCGAAGTAATCAGCCCCAGCATTTT
CDR3 protein: CASSISRSNQPQHF
D gene: NA
clone size: NA
J gene: TRBJ1-5
V gene: TRBV19

CDR3 DNA: TGCGCCAGCAGTTCGGACTTCCACACAGATACGCAGTATTTT
CDR3 protein: CASSSDFHTDTQYF
D gene: NA
clone size: NA
J gene: TRBJ2-3
V gene: TRBV5-1

CDR3 DNA: TGTGCCAGCAGCGGGACAGGGGGAAAGTTCTTC
CDR3 protein: CASSGTGGKFF
D gene: TRBD1
clone size: NA
J gene: TRBJ2-1
V gene: TRBV9

CDR3 DNA: TGTGCCAGCACCATTTCGGCGGGGGAGGTCGGGGAGCTGTTTTTT
CDR3 protein: CASTISAGEVGELFF
D gene: TRBD2
clone size: NA
J gene: TRBJ2-2
V gene: TRBV25-1

CDR3 DNA: TGTGCCTGGAGTCAGGACTACACTGAAGCTTTCTTT
CDR3 protein: CAWSQDYTEAFF
D gene: NA
clone size: once
J gene: TRBJ1-1
V gene: TRBV30

CDR3 DNA: TGTGCCAGCAGTCGATCAGGGGGCTTCAACAATGAGCAGTTCTTC
CDR3 protein: CASSRSGGFNNEQFF
D gene: TRBD1
clone size: NA
J gene: TRBJ2-1
V gene: TRBV6-5

CDR3 DNA: TGTGCCTGGAGTGTAGGACGGCCGGGACTAGCGGGAGGAAAGGAGACCCAGTACTTC
CDR3 protein: CAWSVGRPGLAGGKETQYF
D gene: TRBD2
clone size: NA
J gene: TRBJ2-5
V gene: TRBV30

CDR3 DNA: TGTGCCAGCAGTTTATGGGGGCCTGGGAGATCCGCCTACAATGAGCAGTTCTTC
CDR3 protein: CASSLWGPGRSAYNEQFF
D gene: NA
clone size: NA
J gene: TRBJ2-1
V gene: TRBV27

CDR3 DNA: TGTGCCAGCAGACTACCCCAAGAGACCCAGTACTTC
CDR3 protein: CASRLPQETQYF
D gene: NA
clone size: few
J gene: TRBJ2-5
V gene: TRBV6-1

CDR3 DNA: TGTGCCAGCAGCTTGGGGGTGCAGGGTAATTCACCCCTCCACTTT
CDR3 protein: CASSLGVQGNSPLHF
D gene: NA
clone size: NA
J gene: TRBJ1-6
V gene: TRBV5-8

CDR3 DNA: TGTGCCAGCAGCATTGGACTAGCGGGAGGACCCCCGGACTTC
CDR3 protein: CASSIGLAGGPPDF
D gene: TRBD2
clone size: NA
J gene: TRBJ2-5
V gene: TRBV11-3

CDR3 DNA: TGCGCCAGCAGCCCCGTAACGCCTACCTACGAGCAGTACTTC
CDR3 protein: CASSPVTPTYEQYF
D gene: NA
clone size: NA
J gene: TRBJ2-7
V gene: TRBV5-1

CDR3 DNA: TGTGCCAGCAGGGGAGCTTGGCGGGGGCGACATGAGCAGTTCTTC
CDR3 protein: CASRGAWRGRHEQFF
D gene: NA
clone size: NA
J gene: TRBJ2-1
V gene: TRBV28

CDR3 DNA: TGTGCCAGCAGCCCCGGACAGAGATCCTACGAGCAGTACTTC
CDR3 protein: CASSPGQRSYEQYF
D gene: NA
clone size: NA
J gene: TRBJ2-7
V gene: TRBV9

CDR3 DNA: TGTGCCAGCAGCTTAGGGGATGGGACAGGGAATAGCAATCAGCCCCAGCATTTT
CDR3 protein: CASSLGDGTGNSNQPQHF
D gene: TRBD1
clone size: NA
J gene: TRBJ1-5
V gene: TRBV7-2

CDR3 DNA: TGTGCCAGTAGTATCACATCAGGGTCAAATCAGCCCCAGCATTTT
CDR3 protein: CASSITSGSNQPQHF
D gene: NA
clone size: NA
J gene: TRBJ1-5
V gene: TRBV19

CDR3 DNA: TGTGCCAGTAGTATCGGGACTAGTTCCCGGCAAGAGACCCAGTACTTC
CDR3 protein: CASSIGTSSRQETQYF
D gene: TRBD2
clone size: NA
J gene: TRBJ2-5
V gene: TRBV19

CDR3 DNA: TGCGCCAGCAGCCAAGATCCACAGGCCCCCAATCAGCCCCAGCATTTT
CDR3 protein: CASSQDPQAPNQPQHF
D gene: NA
clone size: NA
J gene: TRBJ1-5
V gene: TRBV4-1

CDR3 DNA: TGTGCCAGCAGTCGGACTAGCCGGTCTAACAATGAGCAGTTCTTC
CDR3 protein: CASSRTSRSNNEQFF
D gene: TRBD2
clone size: NA
J gene: TRBJ2-1
V gene: TRBV7-9

CDR3 DNA: TGTGCCAGCAGTGGGGCTAGCGGGACGGCGGTCTACAATGAGCAGTTCTTC
CDR3 protein: CASSGASGTAVYNEQFF
D gene: TRBD2
clone size: few
J gene: TRBJ2-1
V gene: TRBV2

CDR3 DNA: TGTGCCAGCAGCCAAGATGTAGTGGCTAGCGGGAGTTCCGAGCAGTACTTC
CDR3 protein: CASSQDVVASGSSEQYF
D gene: TRBD2
clone size: few
J gene: TRBJ2-7
V gene: TRBV4-2

CDR3 DNA: TGTGCCTGGAGCCAGGGCACGACTAGCATAGATACGCAGTATTTT
CDR3 protein: CAWSQGTTSIDTQYF
D gene: TRBD2
clone size: NA
J gene: TRBJ2-3
V gene: TRBV30

CDR3 DNA: TGTGCCAGCAGCTTAGAGGGGACTAGCGGGGGGGCAAATGAGCAGTTCTTC
CDR3 protein: CASSLEGTSGGANEQFF
D gene: TRBD2
clone size: NA
J gene: TRBJ2-1
V gene: TRBV7-3

CDR3 DNA: TGTGCCAGCAGCTTTCTAGGGACAGGCTCTGATGAGCAGTTCTTC
CDR3 protein: CASSFLGTGSDEQFF
D gene: TRBD1
clone size: NA
J gene: TRBJ2-1
V gene: TRBV7-6

CDR3 DNA: TGTGCCAGCAGCAAACAACAGGGGTGGATCGAGACCCAGTACTTC
CDR3 protein: CASSKQQGWIETQYF
D gene: TRBD1
clone size: NA
J gene: TRBJ2-5
V gene: TRBV5-6